These T cell receptor beta chains were read from a single sample in a study of response to subunit inactivated influenza vaccine. Each CDR3 protein gets one entry after TCRdb re-called the RT-PCR reads with MiXCR. The sample has 550,000 to 800,000 distinct CDR3 sequences; more than 15% are singletons. This specimen was PBMCs from blood, taken about 13 days after vaccination. Receptors were obtained from a man between 50 and 59 years old who received an inactivated influenza vaccine. The CDR3 runs from the conserved cysteine through the conserved F or W. Fields, in order: CDR3 length, J gene, D gene, V gene, clone size, CDR3 protein, CDR3 DNA. D genes are given only for firm matches. Clone size is not always given. Where it is, it says once, few, many or a class for expanded clones.

len: 17; j_gene: TRBJ2-1; d_gene: -; v_gene: TRBV28; abundance: few; CDR3aa: CATSLRGHDPSYNEQFF; CDR3nt: TGTGCCACCTCTCTGCGGGGGCATGATCCCTCCTACAATGAGCAGTTCTTC
len: 16; j_gene: TRBJ2-4; d_gene: -; v_gene: TRBV29-1; abundance: -; CDR3aa: CSVVLAVSGLENIQYF; CDR3nt: TGCAGCGTTGTTCTAGCCGTGTCTGGGTTGGAGAACATTCAGTACTTC
len: 18; j_gene: TRBJ2-1; d_gene: TRBD2; v_gene: TRBV27; abundance: few; CDR3aa: CASSPKRDGLIGSLEQFF; CDR3nt: TGTGCCAGCAGTCCGAAGCGGGACGGTCTGATCGGGTCCCTTGAGCAGTTCTTC
len: 16; j_gene: TRBJ1-1; d_gene: -; v_gene: TRBV5-1; abundance: few; CDR3aa: CASSLWGDGGNTEAFF; CDR3nt: TGCGCCAGCAGCTTGTGGGGGGATGGGGGGAACACTGAAGCTTTCTTT
len: 12; j_gene: TRBJ2-7; d_gene: -; v_gene: TRBV28; abundance: -; CDR3aa: CATRAVGVEQYF; CDR3nt: TGTGCCACCCGGGCGGTTGGGGTGGAGCAGTACTTC
len: 17; j_gene: TRBJ2-7; d_gene: -; v_gene: TRBV7-2; abundance: few; CDR3aa: CASSLVLGVLNSYEQYF; CDR3nt: TGTGCCAGCAGCTTAGTCCTTGGGGTCCTAAACTCCTACGAGCAGTACTTC
len: 12; j_gene: TRBJ2-7; d_gene: -; v_gene: TRBV2; abundance: many; CDR3aa: CASSVQPYEQYF; CDR3nt: TGTGCCAGCTCGGTACAACCTTACGAGCAGTACTTC
len: 19; j_gene: TRBJ2-1; d_gene: -; v_gene: TRBV3-1; abundance: few; CDR3aa: CASSHPAGTTGGAYNEQFF; CDR3nt: TGTGCCAGCAGCCACCCCGCCGGGACTACAGGGGGGGCTTACAATGAGCAGTTCTTC
len: 15; j_gene: TRBJ1-1; d_gene: -; v_gene: TRBV4-2; abundance: few; CDR3aa: CASSQDFLGGGEAFF; CDR3nt: TGTGCCAGCAGCCAAGATTTCTTGGGGGGTGGTGAAGCTTTCTTT
len: 13; j_gene: TRBJ1-4; d_gene: -; v_gene: TRBV14; abundance: -; CDR3aa: CASSHFIGEKLFF; CDR3nt: TGTGCCAGCAGCCATTTTATAGGCGAAAAACTGTTTTTT
len: 13; j_gene: TRBJ2-7; d_gene: -; v_gene: TRBV28; abundance: -; CDR3aa: CAAERRQPYEQYF; CDR3nt: TGTGCCGCGGAACGAAGACAGCCCTACGAGCAGTACTTC
len: 16; j_gene: TRBJ2-3; d_gene: -; v_gene: TRBV5-1; abundance: few; CDR3aa: CASSLQTLSSTDTQYF; CDR3nt: TGCGCCAGCAGCCTCCAAACTTTAAGCAGCACAGATACGCAGTATTTT
len: 15; j_gene: TRBJ2-5; d_gene: -; v_gene: TRBV20-1; abundance: -; CDR3aa: CSARDGGNTQETQYF; CDR3nt: TGCAGTGCTAGAGATGGGGGGAATACCCAAGAGACCCAGTACTTC
len: 13; j_gene: TRBJ1-1; d_gene: -; v_gene: TRBV13; abundance: -; CDR3aa: CASSNQGDTEAFF; CDR3nt: TGTGCCAGCAGCAACCAAGGGGACACTGAAGCTTTCTTT
len: 16; j_gene: TRBJ1-2; d_gene: -; v_gene: TRBV20-1; abundance: -; CDR3aa: CSARDQSGTFNYGYTF; CDR3nt: TGCAGTGCTAGAGATCAGTCGGGGACCTTTAACTATGGCTACACCTTC
len: 17; j_gene: TRBJ2-7; d_gene: TRBD2; v_gene: TRBV5-5; abundance: -; CDR3aa: CASSFLGLAGAPYEQYF; CDR3nt: TGTGCCAGCAGCTTCCTAGGACTAGCGGGGGCCCCCTACGAGCAGTACTTC
len: 15; j_gene: TRBJ2-3; d_gene: TRBD2; v_gene: TRBV20-1; abundance: -; CDR3aa: CSASPTTSAWGTQYF; CDR3nt: TGCAGTGCTTCGCCGACGACTAGCGCGTGGGGTACGCAGTATTTT
len: 15; j_gene: TRBJ1-1; d_gene: TRBD1; v_gene: TRBV4-1; abundance: -; CDR3aa: CASSQDERGRTEAFF; CDR3nt: TGCGCCAGCAGCCAAGATGAGAGGGGGCGTACTGAAGCTTTCTTT
len: 14; j_gene: TRBJ2-1; d_gene: TRBD2; v_gene: TRBV12-3/TRBV12-4; abundance: -; CDR3aa: CASSPGLRNNEQFF; CDR3nt: TGTGCCAGCAGTCCGGGACTACGGAACAATGAGCAGTTCTTC
len: 17; j_gene: TRBJ2-5; d_gene: -; v_gene: TRBV5-1; abundance: -; CDR3aa: CASSLGDTINSQETQYF; CDR3nt: TGCGCCAGCAGCTTAGGGGACACTATCAATTCCCAAGAGACCCAGTACTTC
len: 14; j_gene: TRBJ2-7; d_gene: -; v_gene: TRBV11-2; abundance: -; CDR3aa: CASSWGGTSYEQYF; CDR3nt: TGTGCCAGCAGCTGGGGGGGCACTTCCTACGAGCAGTACTTC
len: 13; j_gene: TRBJ2-7; d_gene: -; v_gene: TRBV5-1; abundance: -; CDR3aa: CASSLVGGNEQYF; CDR3nt: TGCGCCAGCAGCTTGGTCGGAGGGAACGAGCAGTACTTC
len: 15; j_gene: TRBJ2-3; d_gene: -; v_gene: TRBV14; abundance: -; CDR3aa: CASSLSLGRRNTQYF; CDR3nt: TGTGCCAGCAGCCTAAGTCTGGGTCGGAGGAATACGCAGTATTTT
len: 17; j_gene: TRBJ2-5; d_gene: TRBD1; v_gene: TRBV7-7; abundance: few; CDR3aa: CASSAWHSLTGGETQYF; CDR3nt: TGTGCTAGCTCAGCGTGGCATTCCCTGACAGGGGGGGAGACCCAGTACTTC
len: 14; j_gene: TRBJ2-5; d_gene: -; v_gene: TRBV6-2/TRBV6-3; abundance: few; CDR3aa: CASSYPGLKETQYF; CDR3nt: TGTGCCAGCAGTTATCCCGGACTGAAAGAGACCCAGTACTTC
len: 11; j_gene: TRBJ1-1; d_gene: -; v_gene: TRBV29-1; abundance: few; CDR3aa: CSVGGSTEAFF; CDR3nt: TGCAGCGTTGGGGGTAGCACTGAAGCTTTCTTT
len: 13; j_gene: TRBJ2-5; d_gene: -; v_gene: TRBV18; abundance: -; CDR3aa: CASSPPTEETQYF; CDR3nt: TGTGCCAGCTCACCACCGACTGAAGAGACCCAGTACTTC
len: 15; j_gene: TRBJ2-1; d_gene: -; v_gene: TRBV7-3; abundance: -; CDR3aa: CASSPRGLDYNEQFF; CDR3nt: TGTGCCAGCAGCCCTAGGGGACTCGACTACAATGAGCAGTTCTTC
len: 15; j_gene: TRBJ2-7; d_gene: -; v_gene: TRBV4-1; abundance: -; CDR3aa: CASSQLEQGYYEQYF; CDR3nt: TGCGCCAGCAGCCAACTTGAACAGGGATACTACGAGCAGTACTTC
len: 14; j_gene: TRBJ2-7; d_gene: -; v_gene: TRBV6-2/TRBV6-3; abundance: -; CDR3aa: CASSRDSLRREQYF; CDR3nt: TGTGCCAGCAGCCGGGACTCCCTGAGGCGAGAGCAGTACTTC
len: 17; j_gene: TRBJ2-7; d_gene: -; v_gene: TRBV15; abundance: -; CDR3aa: CATSRDLGGGFSYEQYF; CDR3nt: TGTGCCACCAGCAGAGACCTGGGGGGGGGCTTCTCCTACGAGCAGTACTTC
len: 14; j_gene: TRBJ1-1; d_gene: TRBD1; v_gene: TRBV24-1; abundance: many; CDR3aa: CATSDGQGRPEAFF; CDR3nt: TGTGCCACCAGTGATGGACAGGGGAGGCCTGAAGCTTTCTTT